A selection of T cell receptor beta chains follows, all from one sample in a study of blood T cell repertoires in COVID-19. Profiled with immunoSEQ multiplex PCR; TCRdb holds only in-frame clones, not every one. The profile shows more than 90,000 clones, over 80% of them singletons. The sequencing sample was made of peripheral blood. These TCRs come from an elderly man with acute or convalescent COVID-19. Both conserved end residues are part of each CDR3. A D gene is named only where the DNA matches it firmly. For some rows the clone size is stated as once, few or many, or as a class when expanded; others skip it.

j_gene	abundance	d_gene	v_gene	len	CDR3aa	CDR3nt
TRBJ2-1	-	-	TRBV19	15	CASSPTATSYNEQFF	TGTGCCAGTAGTCCGACAGCCACCTCATACAATGAGCAGTTCTTC
TRBJ2-7	few	-	TRBV18	14	CASSPPGSRDEQYF	TGTGCCAGCTCACCACCGGGCAGTAGAGACGAGCAGTACTTC
TRBJ2-5	-	TRBD1	TRBV7-2	12	CAGGQGGETQYF	TGTGCCGGTGGACAGGGAGGCGAGACCCAGTACTTC
TRBJ2-5	-	TRBD2	TRBV10-1	16	CASSDYRTSGKETQYF	TGCGCCAGCAGTGACTACCGGACTAGCGGGAAAGAGACCCAGTACTTC
TRBJ1-3	-	TRBD1	TRBV18	15	CASSLQGAAGNTIYF	TGTGCCAGCTCACTACAGGGGGCTGCTGGAAACACCATATATTTT
TRBJ1-5	-	TRBD1	TRBV7-2	15	CASSPSTGGNQPQHF	TGTGCCAGCAGCCCTTCGACAGGGGGGAATCAGCCCCAGCATTTT
TRBJ2-1	-	TRBD1	TRBV10-1	15	CASSGTGQFYNEQFF	TGCGCCAGCAGTGGGACAGGGCAATTCTACAATGAGCAGTTCTTC
TRBJ2-5	-	-	TRBV5-4	15	CASSLKDLVRETQYF	TGTGCCAGCAGCTTAAAAGACCTAGTAAGGGAGACCCAGTACTTC
TRBJ2-1	few	-	TRBV7-2	15	CASSPRLAGLPEQFF	TGTGCCAGCAGCCCCCGGCTGGCGGGCCTGCCTGAGCAGTTCTTC
TRBJ1-4	-	TRBD1	TRBV18	16	CASSPGTGTESFKLFF	TGTGCCAGCTCACCCGGGACAGGTACCGAATCCTTTAAACTGTTTTTT
TRBJ1-5	-	-	TRBV15	13	CATSKIGDQPQHF	TGTGCCACCAGCAAAATTGGAGATCAGCCCCAGCATTTT
TRBJ2-3	once	TRBD1	TRBV5-6	15	CASSGTGLGTDTQYF	TGTGCCAGCAGCGGGACAGGTCTTGGCACAGATACGCAGTATTTT
TRBJ1-3	-	-	TRBV6-6	14	CAVSWGDSGNTIYF	TGTGCCGTCTCCTGGGGGGACTCTGGAAACACCATATATTTT
TRBJ2-3	-	-	TRBV6-6	11	CASSRTDTQYF	TGTGCCAGCAGCAGGACAGATACGCAGTATTTT
TRBJ2-1	-	TRBD1	TRBV5-1	21	CASSLPPPGQGDGGRLNEQFF	TGCGCCAGCAGCTTACCTCCACCCGGACAGGGGGACGGCGGGAGGCTGAATGAGCAGTTCTTC
TRBJ2-7	-	TRBD2	TRBV11-2	15	CASSPSGLVSYEQYF	TGTGCCAGCAGCCCCAGCGGACTAGTCTCCTACGAGCAGTACTTC
TRBJ2-5	-	TRBD2	TRBV29-1	12	CSALAGRETQYF	TGCAGCGCCCTAGCGGGGAGGGAGACCCAGTACTTC
TRBJ2-7	-	TRBD1	TRBV19	12	CASSPGGYEQYF	TGTGCCAGTAGTCCAGGGGGTTACGAGCAGTACTTC
TRBJ2-6	-	TRBD1	TRBV30	18	CAWNFPGQGPSGANVLTF	TGTGCCTGGAACTTCCCGGGACAGGGGCCCTCTGGGGCCAACGTCCTGACTTTC
TRBJ1-5	-	TRBD1	TRBV2	14	CASRDRGSNQPQHF	TGTGCCAGCAGGGACAGGGGGAGCAATCAGCCCCAGCATTTT
TRBJ2-3	-	TRBD2	TRBV7-2	16	CASSLVGLGSTDTQYF	TGTGCCAGCAGCCTAGTCGGACTAGGTAGCACAGATACGCAGTATTTT
TRBJ1-2	-	-	TRBV7-8	13	CASSPGRVEGYTF	TGTGCCAGCAGCCCTGGGAGGGTCGAGGGCTACACCTTC
TRBJ2-7	-	TRBD1	TRBV27	15	CASSTPDRRSYEQYF	TGTGCCAGCAGTACCCCGGACAGGCGATCCTACGAGCAGTACTTC
TRBJ2-5	-	-	TRBV6-2/TRBV6-3	15	CASSSTLAGEKTQYF	TGTGCCAGCAGTTCCACCCTAGCTGGGGAAAAGACCCAGTACTTC
TRBJ1-2	-	TRBD1	TRBV4-3	14	CASSQDYRGQSYTF	TGCGCCAGCAGCCAAGATTACAGGGGGCAAAGCTACACCTTC
TRBJ2-3	-	-	TRBV3-1/TRBV3-2	15	CASSQALAGTDTQYF	TGTGCCAGCAGCCAAGCACTAGCCGGGACAGATACGCAGTATTTT
TRBJ2-7	-	-	TRBV10-2	12	CASSLAGGEQYF	TGCGCCAGCAGCCTAGCCGGGGGAGAGCAGTACTTC
TRBJ1-2	once	-	TRBV30	13	CAWSVGRVGGYTF	TGTGCCTGGAGTGTGGGCAGGGTGGGTGGCTACACCTTC
TRBJ1-5	-	TRBD1	TRBV30	15	CAWTPGQEEIQPQHF	TGTGCCTGGACCCCCGGACAGGAAGAGATTCAGCCCCAGCATTTT
TRBJ1-4	-	-	TRBV11-2	16	CASRTIGTSTNEKLFF	TGTGCCAGCCGGACGATCGGGACATCAACTAATGAAAAACTGTTTTTT
TRBJ2-7	-	TRBD1	TRBV19	15	CASRDRGLSSYEQYF	TGTGCCAGTAGGGACAGGGGGCTTAGCTCCTACGAGCAGTACTTC
TRBJ1-4	-	TRBD1	TRBV4-3	15	CASSPMTGGDEKLFF	TGCGCCAGCAGCCCAATGACAGGGGGCGATGAAAAACTGTTTTTT
TRBJ2-4	-	TRBD2	TRBV7-2	15	CASSLRPSLAGNQYF	TGTGCCAGCAGCTTACGGCCCTCCCTAGCGGGAAATCAGTACTTC
TRBJ2-7	-	-	TRBV5-4	13	CASSLFGGYEQYF	TGTGCCAGCAGCCTATTTGGGGGGTACGAGCAGTACTTC
TRBJ2-1	-	TRBD1	TRBV7-9	17	CASSLGSTGGYYNEQFF	TGTGCCAGCAGCTTAGGGTCCACAGGGGGATATTACAATGAGCAGTTCTTC
TRBJ2-1	-	TRBD2	TRBV6-5	13	CASRTSGNNEQFF	TGTGCCAGCAGGACTAGCGGGAACAATGAGCAGTTCTTC
TRBJ2-3	-	-	TRBV7-2	14	CASSLGGRTDTQYF	TGTGCCAGCAGCTTAGGGGGCCGCACAGATACGCAGTATTTT
TRBJ1-6	once	-	TRBV11-3	9	CASFRVDKF	TGTGCCAGCTTCCGTGTTGACAAATTT
TRBJ1-2	few	-	TRBV19	12	CASSQTDYGYTF	TGTGCCAGTAGTCAGACAGATTATGGCTACACCTTC
TRBJ2-7	-	TRBD2	TRBV4-1	17	CASSQEVQAGRSYEQYF	TGCGCCAGCAGCCAAGAGGTTCAAGCGGGAAGGTCTTACGAGCAGTACTTC
TRBJ2-6	-	-	TRBV2	15	CASSYALRGANVLTF	TGTGCCAGCAGCTATGCGCTCCGGGGGGCCAACGTCCTGACTTTC
TRBJ2-1	-	-	TRBV15	17	CATSRDPRALAYNEQFF	TGTGCCACCAGCAGAGATCCTAGAGCGCTCGCCTACAATGAGCAGTTCTTC
TRBJ1-5	-	-	TRBV6-5	14	CASSSGKFGQPQHF	TGTGCCAGCTCCTCGGGGAAGTTCGGTCAGCCCCAGCATTTT
TRBJ2-6	-	-	TRBV19	14	CASSIRLGANVLTF	TGTGCCAGTAGTATCCGACTTGGGGCCAACGTCCTGACTTTC
TRBJ2-5	few	-	TRBV11-2	12	CASRSLQETQYF	TGTGCCAGCAGATCCCTCCAAGAGACCCAGTACTTC
TRBJ1-1	few	TRBD1	TRBV5-1	16	CASSSSPGQMNTEAFF	TGCGCCAGCAGCTCAAGTCCGGGACAGATGAACACTGAAGCTTTCTTT